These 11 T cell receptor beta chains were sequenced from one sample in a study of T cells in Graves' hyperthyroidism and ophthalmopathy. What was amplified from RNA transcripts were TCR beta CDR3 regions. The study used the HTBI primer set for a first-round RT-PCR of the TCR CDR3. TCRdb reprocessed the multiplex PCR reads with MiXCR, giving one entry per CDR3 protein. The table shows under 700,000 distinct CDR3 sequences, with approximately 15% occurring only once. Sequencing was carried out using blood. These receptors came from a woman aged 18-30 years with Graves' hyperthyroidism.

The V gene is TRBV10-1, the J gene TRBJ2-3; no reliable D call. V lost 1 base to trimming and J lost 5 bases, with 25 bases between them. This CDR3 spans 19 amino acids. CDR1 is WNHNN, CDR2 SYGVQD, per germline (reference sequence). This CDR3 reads CASSEFRSGLPVFKDTQYF. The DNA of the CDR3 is TGCGCCAGCAGTGAGTTTCGGTCAGGCCTACCCGTCTTCAAAGATACGCAGTATTTT.

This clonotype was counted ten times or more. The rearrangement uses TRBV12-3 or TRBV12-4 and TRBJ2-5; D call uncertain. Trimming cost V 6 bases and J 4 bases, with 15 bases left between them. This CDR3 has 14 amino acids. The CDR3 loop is CASSLANPPETQYF. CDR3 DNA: TGTGCCAGCAGCTTGGCGAATCCCCCAGAGACCCAGTACTTC.

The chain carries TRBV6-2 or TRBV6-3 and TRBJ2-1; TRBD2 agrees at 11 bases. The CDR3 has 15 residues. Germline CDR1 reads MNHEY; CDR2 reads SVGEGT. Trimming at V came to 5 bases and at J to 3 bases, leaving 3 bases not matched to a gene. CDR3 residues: CASSIAGGFYNEQFF. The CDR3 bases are TGTGCCAGCAGTATAGCGGGAGGGTTCTACAATGAGCAGTTCTTC.

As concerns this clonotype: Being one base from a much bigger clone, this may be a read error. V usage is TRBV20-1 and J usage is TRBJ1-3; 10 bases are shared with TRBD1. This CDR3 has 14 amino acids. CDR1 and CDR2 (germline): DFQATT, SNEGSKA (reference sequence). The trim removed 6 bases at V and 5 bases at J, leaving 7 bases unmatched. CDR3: CSARQGARRNTIYF. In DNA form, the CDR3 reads TGCAGTGCCCGACAGGGGGCGCGAAGAAACACCATATATTTT.

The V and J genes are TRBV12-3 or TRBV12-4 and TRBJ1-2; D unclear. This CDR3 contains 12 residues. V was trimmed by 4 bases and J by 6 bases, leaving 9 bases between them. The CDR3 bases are TGTGCCAGCAGTTCTGGCCCTGATGGCTACACCTTC. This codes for CASSSGPDGYTF.

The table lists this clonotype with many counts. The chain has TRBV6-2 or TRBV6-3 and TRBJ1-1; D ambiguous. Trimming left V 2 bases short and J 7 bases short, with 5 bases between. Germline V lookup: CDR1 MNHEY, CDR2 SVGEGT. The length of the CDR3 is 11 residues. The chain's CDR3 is CASSYGYEAFF. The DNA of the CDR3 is TGTGCCAGCAGTTACGGGTATGAAGCTTTCTTT.

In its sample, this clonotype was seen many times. The CDR3 DNA reads TGCAGCGTACTTAACAGGGTTGGTACCGGGGAGCTGTTTTTT. The encoded protein is CSVLNRVGTGELFF. This chain connects TRBV29-1 to TRBJ2-2, with a tentative D call TRBD1 (6 bases). Germline lookup yields CDR1 SQVTM and CDR2 ANQGSEA. CDR3 size: 14 residues. Trimming cost V 6 bases and J 5 bases, with 16 bases left between them.

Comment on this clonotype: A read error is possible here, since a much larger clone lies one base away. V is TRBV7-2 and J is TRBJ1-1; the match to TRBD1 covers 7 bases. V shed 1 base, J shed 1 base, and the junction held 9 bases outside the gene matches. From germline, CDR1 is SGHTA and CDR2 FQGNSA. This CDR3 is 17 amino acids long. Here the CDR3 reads CASSLDLGGTENTEAFF. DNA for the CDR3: TGTGCCAGCAGCTTAGATTTGGGCGGGACAGAGAACACTGAAGCTTTCTTT.

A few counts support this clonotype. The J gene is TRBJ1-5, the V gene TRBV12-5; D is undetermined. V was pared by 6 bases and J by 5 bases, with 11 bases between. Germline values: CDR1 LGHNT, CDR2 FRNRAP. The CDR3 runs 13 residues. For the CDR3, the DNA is TGTGCTAGTGGCCGAACAAGAGATCAGCCCCAGCATTTT. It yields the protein CASGRTRDQPQHF.

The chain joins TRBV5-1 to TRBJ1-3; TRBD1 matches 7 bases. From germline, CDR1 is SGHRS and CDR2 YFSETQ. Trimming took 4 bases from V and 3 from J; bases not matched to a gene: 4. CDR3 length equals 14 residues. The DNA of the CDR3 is TGCGCCAGCAGCCCCGGGACAGATGGAAACACCATATATTTT. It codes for CASSPGTDGNTIYF.

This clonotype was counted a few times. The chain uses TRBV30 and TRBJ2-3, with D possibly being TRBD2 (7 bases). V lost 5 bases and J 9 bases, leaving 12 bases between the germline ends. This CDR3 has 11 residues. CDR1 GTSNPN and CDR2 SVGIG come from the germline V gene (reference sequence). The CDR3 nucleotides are TGTGCCTGGCTGGGGGGGCACACGCAGTATTTT. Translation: CAWLGGHTQYF.